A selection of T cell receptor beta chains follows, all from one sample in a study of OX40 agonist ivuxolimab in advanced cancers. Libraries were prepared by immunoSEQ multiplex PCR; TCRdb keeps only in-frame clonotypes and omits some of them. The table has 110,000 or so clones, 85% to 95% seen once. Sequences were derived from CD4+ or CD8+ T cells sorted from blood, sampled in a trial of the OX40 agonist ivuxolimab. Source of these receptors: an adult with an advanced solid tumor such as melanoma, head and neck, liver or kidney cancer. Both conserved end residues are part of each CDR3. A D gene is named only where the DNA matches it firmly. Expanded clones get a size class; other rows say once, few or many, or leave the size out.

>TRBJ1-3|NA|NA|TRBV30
CAWSDWGASSGNTIYF
TGTGCCTGGAGCGATTGGGGGGCAAGCTCTGGAAACACCATATATTTT
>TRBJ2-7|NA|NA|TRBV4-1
CASSQGWGSSYEQYF
TGCGCCAGCAGCCAAGGGTGGGGAAGCTCCTACGAGCAGTACTTC
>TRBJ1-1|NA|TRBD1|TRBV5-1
CASSLMTGPTGGGLPFF
TGCGCCAGCAGCTTGATGACCGGTCCGACAGGGGGCGGCCTCCCTTTCTTT
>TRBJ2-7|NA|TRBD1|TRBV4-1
CASSQVHPRQGYEQYF
TGCGCCAGCAGCCAAGTACATCCGCGACAGGGCTACGAGCAGTACTTC
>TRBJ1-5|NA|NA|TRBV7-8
CASSPHSSQPQHF
TGTGCCAGCAGCCCACACAGTTCTCAGCCCCAGCATTTT
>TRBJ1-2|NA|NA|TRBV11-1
CASSPGRDYGYTF
TGTGCCAGCAGCCCGGGACGTGACTATGGCTACACCTTC
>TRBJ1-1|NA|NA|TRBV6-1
CASRAQSRGEAFF
TGTGCCAGCAGGGCCCAAAGTCGCGGTGAAGCTTTCTTT
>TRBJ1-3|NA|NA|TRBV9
CASSSSDSPTPSGNTIYF
TGTGCCAGCAGCTCCTCGGACAGTCCTACCCCGTCCGGAAACACCATATATTTT
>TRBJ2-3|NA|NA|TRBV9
CASSVALDSTTDTQYF
TGTGCCAGCAGCGTAGCTCTCGACAGCACCACAGATACGCAGTATTTT
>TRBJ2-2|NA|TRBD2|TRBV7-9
CASSLWASGVGELFF
TGTGCCAGCAGCCTTTGGGCTAGCGGGGTCGGGGAGCTGTTTTTT
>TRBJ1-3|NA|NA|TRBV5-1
CASSSETSRSTIYF
TGCGCCAGCAGCTCTGAAACTAGTCGCAGCACCATATATTTT
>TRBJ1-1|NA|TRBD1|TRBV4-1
CASRNLLRDRVSEAFF
TGCGCCAGCAGAAATCTCCTCCGGGACAGGGTGTCTGAAGCTTTCTTT
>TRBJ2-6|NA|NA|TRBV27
CASTEQGSGANVLTF
TGTGCCAGCACCGAACAGGGCTCTGGGGCCAACGTCCTGACTTTC
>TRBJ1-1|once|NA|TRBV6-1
CASRAGSTEAFF
TGTGCCAGTCGGGCGGGGAGCACTGAAGCTTTCTTT
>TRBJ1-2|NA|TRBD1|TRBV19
CASSVQGAGYGYTF
TGTGCCAGTAGTGTACAGGGGGCTGGGTATGGCTACACCTTC
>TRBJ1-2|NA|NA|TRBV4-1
CASSQDLPAANYGYTF
TGCGCCAGCAGCCAAGATCTGCCAGCAGCTAACTATGGCTACACCTTC